This T cell receptor (beta chain) was captured by sequencing in a study of T-cell reconstitution after alpha-beta-depleted transplantation in children. The germline V gene encodes CDR1 LGHNA and CDR2 YNFKEQ. The CDR3 contains 15 residues. Trimming removed 1 base from V and 2 bases from J; junction bases left unmatched: 3. Unique molecular identifiers were incorporated when the TCRbeta library was constructed. TCRdb processed the PCR reads anew with MiXCR; each CDR3 protein has one entry. The repertoire includes 200,000 to 300,000 distinct CDR3 sequences, more than 20% of them detected once, and 2.6% sits in the top ten. In this sample, this clonotype turned up many times. Its antigen is unknown. Study findings and constraints: Reported findings indicate that, about two months after transplant, alpha-beta T cells came from several hundred expanded clones, which were derived from non-depleted graft cells.

The chain is built from TRBV4-2 and TRBJ2-7; 9 nucleotides align to TRBD2. The sequence was collected from a girl aged 2 to 9 with Fanconi anemia, due to receive a stem cell transplant. Sequenced here: PBMCs, sampled before TCRalphabeta/CD19-depleted stem cell transplant. The CDR3 region has the DNA TGTGCCAGCAGCCAAGGGAGCGGGGGGCCCTACGAGCAGTACTTC. This gives the protein CASSQGSGGPYEQYF.